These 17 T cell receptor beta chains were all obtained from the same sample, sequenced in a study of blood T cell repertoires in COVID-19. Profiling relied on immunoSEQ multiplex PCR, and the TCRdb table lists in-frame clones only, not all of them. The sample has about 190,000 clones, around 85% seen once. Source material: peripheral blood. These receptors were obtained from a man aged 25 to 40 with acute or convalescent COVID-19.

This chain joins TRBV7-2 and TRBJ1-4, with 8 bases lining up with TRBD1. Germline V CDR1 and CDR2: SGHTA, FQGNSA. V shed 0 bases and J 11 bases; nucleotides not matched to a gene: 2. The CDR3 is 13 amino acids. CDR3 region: CASSLATGEKLFF. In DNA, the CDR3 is TGTGCCAGCAGCTTAGCGACAGGGGAGAAACTGTTTTTT.

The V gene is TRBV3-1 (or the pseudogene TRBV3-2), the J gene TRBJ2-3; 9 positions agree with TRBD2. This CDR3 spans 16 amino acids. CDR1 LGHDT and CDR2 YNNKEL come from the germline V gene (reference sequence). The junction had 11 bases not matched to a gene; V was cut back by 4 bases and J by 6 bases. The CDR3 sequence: CASSPYRTSVADTQYF. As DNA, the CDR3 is TGTGCCAGCAGCCCTTATCGGACTAGCGTGGCGGATACGCAGTATTTT.

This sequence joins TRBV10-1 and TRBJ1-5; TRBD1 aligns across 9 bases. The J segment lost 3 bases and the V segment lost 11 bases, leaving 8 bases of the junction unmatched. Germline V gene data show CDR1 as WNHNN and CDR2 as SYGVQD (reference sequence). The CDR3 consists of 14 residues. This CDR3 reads CAAPRTGDNQPQHF. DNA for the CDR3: TGCGCCGCCCCGAGGACAGGGGACAATCAGCCCCAGCATTTT.

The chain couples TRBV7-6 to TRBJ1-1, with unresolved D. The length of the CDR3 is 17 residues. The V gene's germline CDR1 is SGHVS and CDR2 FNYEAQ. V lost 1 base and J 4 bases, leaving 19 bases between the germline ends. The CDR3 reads CASSLEGGRVVGTEAFF. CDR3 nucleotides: TGTGCCAGCAGCTTAGAGGGAGGGAGGGTCGTAGGCACTGAAGCTTTCTTT.

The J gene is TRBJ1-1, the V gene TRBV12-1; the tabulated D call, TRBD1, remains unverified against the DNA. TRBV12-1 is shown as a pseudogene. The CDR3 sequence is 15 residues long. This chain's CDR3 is CASSTPGQENTEAFF. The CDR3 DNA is TGTGCCAGCAGCACGCCTGGACAGGAGAACACTGAAGCTTTCTTT.

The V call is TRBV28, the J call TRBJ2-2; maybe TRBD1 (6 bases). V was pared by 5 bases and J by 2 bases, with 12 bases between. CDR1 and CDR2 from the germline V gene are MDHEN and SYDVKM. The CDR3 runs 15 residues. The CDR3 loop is CASSVLQGNTGELFF. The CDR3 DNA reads TGTGCCAGCAGTGTTCTACAGGGTAACACCGGGGAGCTGTTTTTT.

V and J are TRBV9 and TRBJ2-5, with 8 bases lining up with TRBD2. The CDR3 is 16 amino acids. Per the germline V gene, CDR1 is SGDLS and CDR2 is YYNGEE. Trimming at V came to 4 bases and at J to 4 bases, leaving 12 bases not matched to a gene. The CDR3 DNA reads TGTGCCAGCAGCCCCCGGGGGAGCGGGGGTAGAGAGACCCAGTACTTC. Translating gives CASSPRGSGGRETQYF.

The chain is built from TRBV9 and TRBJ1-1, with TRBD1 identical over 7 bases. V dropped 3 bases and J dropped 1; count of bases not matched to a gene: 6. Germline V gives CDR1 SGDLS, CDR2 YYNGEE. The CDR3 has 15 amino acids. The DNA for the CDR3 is TGTGCCAGCAGCGCATCCGGGACAGAGAACACTGAAGCTTTCTTT. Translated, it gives CASSASGTENTEAFF.

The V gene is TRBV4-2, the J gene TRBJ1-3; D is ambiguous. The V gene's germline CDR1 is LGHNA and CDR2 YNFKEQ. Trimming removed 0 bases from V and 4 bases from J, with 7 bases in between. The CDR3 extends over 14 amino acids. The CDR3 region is CASSQDRRGNTIYF. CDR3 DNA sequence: TGTGCCAGCAGCCAAGATCGCAGGGGAAACACCATATATTTT.

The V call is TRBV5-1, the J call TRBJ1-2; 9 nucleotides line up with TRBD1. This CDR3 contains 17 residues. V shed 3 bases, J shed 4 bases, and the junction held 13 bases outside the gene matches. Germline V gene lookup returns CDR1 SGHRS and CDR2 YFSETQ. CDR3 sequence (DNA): TGCGCCAGCAGCTCCACCGGGACAGGGAGGGGGATCTATGGCTACACCTTC. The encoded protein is CASSSTGTGRGIYGYTF.

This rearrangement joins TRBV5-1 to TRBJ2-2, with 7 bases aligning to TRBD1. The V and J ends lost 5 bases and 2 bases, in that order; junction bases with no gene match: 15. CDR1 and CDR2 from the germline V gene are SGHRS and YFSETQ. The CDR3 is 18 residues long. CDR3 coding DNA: TGCGCCAGCAGATCACCAGGGTGGCGACAGGGAAACACCGGGGAGCTGTTTTTT. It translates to CASRSPGWRQGNTGELFF.

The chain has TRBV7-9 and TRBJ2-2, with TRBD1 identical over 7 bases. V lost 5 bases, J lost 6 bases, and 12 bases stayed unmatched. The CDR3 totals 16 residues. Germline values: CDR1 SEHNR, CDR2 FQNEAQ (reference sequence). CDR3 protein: CASSATTGVSSGELFF. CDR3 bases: TGTGCCAGCAGCGCAACCACAGGGGTTTCGTCCGGGGAGCTGTTTTTT.

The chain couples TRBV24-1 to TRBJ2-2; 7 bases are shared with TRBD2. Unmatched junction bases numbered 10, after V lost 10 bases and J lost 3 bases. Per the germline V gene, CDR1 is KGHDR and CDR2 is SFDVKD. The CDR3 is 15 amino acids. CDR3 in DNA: TGTGCCACAGGGGAACCTAGCGGTTACACCGGGGAGCTGTTTTTT. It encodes CATGEPSGYTGELFF.

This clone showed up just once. The chain's CDR3 is CASYTGTSAGELFF. The CDR3 bases are TGTGCCAGCTACACGGGTACAAGCGCCGGGGAGCTGTTTTTT. This chain connects TRBV18 to TRBJ2-2; D gene ambiguous. Germline lookup yields CDR1 KGHSH and CDR2 LQKENI. The CDR3 contains 14 residues. V shed 7 bases and J shed 6 bases, with 15 bases lying between them.

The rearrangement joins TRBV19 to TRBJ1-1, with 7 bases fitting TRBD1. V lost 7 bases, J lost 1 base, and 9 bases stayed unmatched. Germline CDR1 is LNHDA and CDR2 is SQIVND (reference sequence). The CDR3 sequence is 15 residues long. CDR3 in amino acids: CASTPTGWGNTEAFF. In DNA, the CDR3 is TGTGCCAGTACCCCGACAGGGTGGGGGAACACTGAAGCTTTCTTT.

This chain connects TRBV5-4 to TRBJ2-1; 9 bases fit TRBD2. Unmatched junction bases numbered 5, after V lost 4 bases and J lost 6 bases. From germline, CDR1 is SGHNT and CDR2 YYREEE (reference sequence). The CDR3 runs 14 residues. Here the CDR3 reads CASSHSGSSNEQFF. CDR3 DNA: TGTGCCAGCAGCCATAGCGGGAGTTCCAATGAGCAGTTCTTC.

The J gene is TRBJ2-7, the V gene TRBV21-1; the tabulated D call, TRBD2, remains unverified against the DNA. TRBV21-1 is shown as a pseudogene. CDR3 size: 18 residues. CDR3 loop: CASSKTRLGGGGPYEQYF. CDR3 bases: TGTGCCAGCAGCAAAACCCGCCTTGGGGGAGGAGGACCCTACGAGCAGTACTTC.